This passage covers 24 T cell receptor beta chains from one sample sequenced in a study of shared clonotypes between healthy human individuals. Method: immunoSEQ multiplex PCR; TCRdb's copy keeps in-frame clones and lacks some. The profile shows about 2.4 million clones, approximately 93% of them singletons. Sequencing was performed on naive CD4+ T cells from PBMCs. The subset: CD45RA+ positively selected. The receptor set was obtained from a man between 18 and 35 years old in good health. Some clones in this sample may be carry-over from other donors' samples.

This chain joins TRBV25-1 and TRBJ2-7; D is perhaps TRBD1 (6 bases). The V end lost 8 bases, the J end lost 2 bases, and 10 bases lay between the germline ends. The CDR3 runs to 12 residues. Germline assignment: CDR1 MGHDK and CDR2 SYGVNS. CDR3: CASGGQPYEQYF. The DNA for the CDR3 is TGTGCCAGCGGCGGACAGCCCTACGAGCAGTACTTC.

The chain links TRBV18 to TRBJ2-2, with TRBD1 matching over 7 bases. This CDR3 region has 16 residues. The ends lost 2 bases at V and 4 bases at J; junction bases unmatched: 7. The germline V gene has CDR1 KGHSH and CDR2 LQKENI. CDR3 DNA sequence: TGTGCCAGCTCACCAAACACGGGACAGCTCACCGGGGAGCTGTTTTTT. Translation gives CASSPNTGQLTGELFF.

The CDR3 protein is CASSEGTAPPQHF. CDR3 DNA: TGTGCCAGCAGCGAAGGGACCGCTCCGCCCCAGCATTTT. This chain uses TRBV5-5 with TRBJ1-5; possible D gene TRBD1, 5 bases. The V and J ends lost 4 bases and 9 bases respectively, with 14 bases between them. The CDR3 has 13 amino acids. Germline loops: CDR1 SGHKS, CDR2 YYEKEE (reference sequence).

This CDR3 reads CASSLAGTAGNTIYF. For the CDR3, the DNA is TGCGCCAGCAGCTTGGCCGGGACAGCTGGAAACACCATATATTTT. The chain joins TRBV5-1 to TRBJ1-3; the match to TRBD1 covers 7 bases. CDR1 SGHRS and CDR2 YFSETQ come from the germline V gene. With V trimmed by 0 bases and J by 2 bases, 2 bases remained unmatched. The CDR3 runs to 15 residues.

The chain is built from TRBV7-3 and TRBJ2-2; TRBD2 aligns across 12 bases. The CDR3 loop spans 15 amino acids. Germline V gene lookup returns CDR1 SGHTA and CDR2 FQGTGA. Trimming at V came to 3 bases and at J to 7 bases, leaving 3 bases not matched to a gene. The CDR3 spells CASSFKLAGGGELFF. In DNA form, the CDR3 reads TGTGCCAGCAGCTTTAAACTAGCGGGAGGCGGGGAGCTGTTTTTT.

The genes are TRBV2 and TRBJ1-5; D is perhaps TRBD1 (5 bases). The CDR3 extends over 14 amino acids. V dropped 4 bases and J dropped 3 bases, with 10 bases sitting between them. Germline V gene sequence: CDR1 SNHLY, CDR2 FYNNEI. CDR3 bases: TGTGCCAGCAGTGCGTTGACAGACAATCAGCCCCAGCATTTT. This codes for CASSALTDNQPQHF.

Remarks on this clone: This same CDR3 is encoded by further DNA sequences in the sample. The chain combines TRBV28 with TRBJ2-7; no reliable D call. Trimming removed 3 bases at V and 4 bases at J, with 10 bases between. This CDR3 is 13 amino acids long. CDR1 and CDR2 (germline): MDHEN, SYDVKM. The CDR3: CASSLQTPYEQYF. CDR3 nucleotides: TGTGCCAGCAGTTTGCAGACTCCTTACGAGCAGTACTTC.

As concerns this clone: The same CDR3 also results from other DNA sequences found in this sample. This chain joins TRBV7-3 and TRBJ1-1; D not resolved. Between the trimmed V and J ends, which lost 2 bases and 6 bases, there was a span of 10 bases. Per the germline V gene, CDR1 is SGHTA and CDR2 is FQGTGA. This CDR3 comprises 13 residues. CDR3 DNA: TGTGCCAGCAGCTTAGGGCAGGCGGCTGAAGCTTTCTTT. Translating it yields CASSLGQAAEAFF.

This clone was seen just once. The chain uses TRBV4-1 and TRBJ1-1, with 9 bases that match TRBD1. The CDR3 is made up of 18 amino acids. The J segment lost 6 bases and the V segment lost 2 bases, leaving 16 bases of the junction unmatched. Germline V gene lookup returns CDR1 MGHRA and CDR2 YSYEKL. The CDR3 coding sequence is TGCGCCAGCAGCCAACCCACAGGGGGCCTCGGGGTTGGTTCTGAAGCTTTCTTT. Translated: CASSQPTGGLGVGSEAFF.

The gene calls are TRBV2 and TRBJ2-2, with TRBD1 as a possible D gene (5 bases). Looked up from germline, CDR1 is SNHLY and CDR2 is FYNNEI. V was trimmed by 3 bases and J by 5 bases, leaving 13 bases between them. The CDR3 runs 15 residues. The CDR3 region has the DNA TGTGCCAGCAGTGACTCTGGGGCTCGGACCGGGGAGCTGTTTTTT. This codes for CASSDSGARTGELFF.

The chain carries TRBV7-9 and TRBJ2-3; 9 bases line up with TRBD2. This CDR3 spans 16 amino acids. V lost 7 bases to trimming and J lost 0 bases; unmatched junction nucleotides: 8. Germline CDR1 SEHNR, CDR2 FQNEAQ (reference sequence). This CDR3 reads CASTSTSGPSTDTQYF. As DNA, the CDR3 is TGTGCCAGCACATCTACTAGCGGGCCTAGCACAGATACGCAGTATTTT.

A word on this clone: The junction does not match germline at one end; this may be a read error. The V call is TRBV5-3, the J call TRBJ1-1; weak D call: TRBD1 (5 bases). TRBV5-3 is labeled an ORF, and its function is uncertain. The CDR3 loop spans 15 amino acids. DNA for the CDR3: TGTGCCAGCAGCTTGGATGGGGGAGTGAACACTGAAGCTTTCTTT. Its translation is CASSLDGGVNTEAFF.

This clone was seen only once. The CDR3 protein is CASGTGGRQPQHF. The CDR3, as DNA: TGTGCCAGTGGGACAGGGGGACGTCAGCCCCAGCATTTT. The chain uses TRBV27 and TRBJ1-5; 11 bases are a match to TRBD1. The CDR3 has 13 amino acids. V dropped 9 bases and J dropped 6; count of bases not matched to a gene: 4. Germline values: CDR1 MNHEY, CDR2 SMNVEV (reference sequence).

The chain combines TRBV6-6 with TRBJ2-7; D not certain. V dropped 0 bases and J dropped 5 bases, with 8 bases sitting between them. This CDR3 has 13 amino acids. Germline V gene data show CDR1 as MNHNY and CDR2 as SVGAGI (reference sequence). Written as DNA, the CDR3 is TGTGCCAGCAGTTACTCCGGTGCTCACGAGCAGTACTTC. Its protein is CASSYSGAHEQYF.

The rearrangement uses TRBV7-6 and TRBJ2-1, with TRBD1 matching over 9 bases. V trimming: 2 bases; J trimming: 9 bases; junction bases outside the gene matches: 5. The CDR3 covers 14 residues. Germline CDR1 and CDR2: SGHVS and FNYEAQ. CDR3 in amino acids: CASSLPYRGLEQFF. In DNA, the CDR3 is TGTGCCAGCAGCTTACCGTACAGGGGGCTTGAGCAGTTCTTC.

The V call is TRBV28, the J call TRBJ1-2; D is possibly TRBD1 (6 bases). This CDR3 has 13 residues. Germline assignment: CDR1 MDHEN and CDR2 SYDVKM. Trimming cost V 7 bases and J 4 bases, with 13 bases left between them. The CDR3 DNA sequence: TGTGCCAGCACGGGGGGCGCCCCCTATGGCTACACCTTC. Translation: CASTGGAPYGYTF.

J is TRBJ2-4 and V is TRBV15, with D tentatively TRBD1 (6 bases). The CDR3 runs 18 residues. Between the trimmed V and J ends, which lost 4 bases and 0 bases, there was a span of 19 bases. Germline V lookup: CDR1 LNHNV, CDR2 YYDKDF (reference sequence). CDR3 DNA: TGTGCCACCAGCACCGCATGGACAGCGGTACTAGCCAAAAACATTCAGTACTTC. Translating gives CATSTAWTAVLAKNIQYF. The complete variable domain, with remaining parts taken from reference TRBV15 and TRBJ2-4, reads DAMVIQNPRYQVTQFGKPVTLSCSQTLNHNVMYWYQQKSSQAPKLLFHYYDKDFNNEADTPDNFQSRRPNTSFCFLDIRSPGLGDTAMYLCATSTAWTAVLAKNIQYFGAGTRLSVL.

This chain joins TRBV5-4 and TRBJ2-7; D uncertain. Trimming stripped 4 bases from V and 9 bases from J, with 14 bases between. From germline, CDR1 is SGHNT and CDR2 YYREEE (reference sequence). The CDR3 extends over 12 amino acids. The CDR3 is CASSGYSSGQYF. DNA for the CDR3: TGTGCCAGCAGCGGATATTCGTCAGGGCAGTACTTC.

This clone was seen once. This chain links TRBV5-5 with TRBJ2-1; 7 bases map to TRBD1. J lost 9 bases, V lost 3 bases, and 6 bases had no gene match. This CDR3 is built from 13 residues. The germline CDR1 and CDR2 sequences are SGHKS and YYEKEE (reference sequence). The CDR3 protein is CASSWTGESEQFF. The CDR3 DNA reads TGTGCCAGCAGCTGGACAGGCGAGAGTGAGCAGTTCTTC. The full variable domain, its missing parts supplied by reference TRBV5-5 and TRBJ2-1, is DAGVTQSPTHLIKTRGQQVTLRCSPISGHKSVSWYQQVLGQGPQFIFQYYEKEERGRGNFPDRFSARQFPNYSSELNVNALLLGDSALYLCASSWTGESEQFFGPGTRLTVL.

CDR3 amino acids: CASSQSVFDNNQIEGASCGYTF. The DNA for the CDR3 is TGCGCCAGCAGTCAATCCGTCTTCGATAACAATCAGATCGAGGGGGCTTCTTGTGGCTACACCTTC. The V gene is TRBV23-1, the J gene TRBJ1-2; 7 nucleotides line up with TRBD1. TRBV23-1 is treated as an ORF (open reading frame) with a function not yet certain. The junction had 29 bases not matched to a gene; V was cut back by 0 bases and J by 7 bases. CDR3 length equals 22 residues.

With respect to this clone: This specimen includes other DNA sequences encoding the same CDR3. J is TRBJ2-1 and V is TRBV27; 13 positions match TRBD2. The junction had 4 bases not matched to a gene; V was cut back by 5 bases and J by 0 bases. The CDR3 contains 17 residues. CDR1 and CDR2 from the germline V gene are MNHEY and SMNVEV (reference sequence). The CDR3 DNA reads TGTGCCAGCAGTCCAAGGACTAGCGGGAGCTCCTACAATGAGCAGTTCTTC. Amino acid sequence: CASSPRTSGSSYNEQFF.

The chain is built from TRBV5-1 and TRBJ1-3, with D perhaps matching TRBD1 (6 bases). This CDR3 spans 12 amino acids. Germline assignment: CDR1 SGHRS and CDR2 YFSETQ. Trimming pared 4 bases from V and 11 bases from J, leaving 13 bases between. The CDR3 DNA follows: TGCGCCAGCAGCCCCGACAGGAGCTCCATATATTTT. Its protein is CASSPDRSSIYF. Using reference TRBV5-1 and TRBJ1-3 for the parts outside the CDR3, the full variable domain is KAGVTQTPRYLIKTRGQQVTLSCSPISGHRSVSWYQQTPGQGLQFLFEYFSETQRNKGNFPGRFSGRQFSNSRSEMNVSTLELGDSALYLCASSPDRSSIYFGEGSWLTVV.

The chain is built from TRBV12-5 and TRBJ1-1; D ambiguous. V was trimmed by 6 bases and J by 10 bases, leaving 15 bases between them. The germline V gene encodes CDR1 LGHNT and CDR2 FRNRAP. This CDR3 region has 12 residues. CDR3 sequence (DNA): TGTGCTAGTGGCCCAACCGGGTTTGCAGCTTTCTTT. Protein sequence: CASGPTGFAAFF.

V is TRBV25-1 and J is TRBJ2-7; TRBD2 might be the D (6 bases). Trimming left V 5 bases short and J 4 bases short, with 15 bases between. Germline-derived CDR1 and CDR2 are MGHDK and SYGVNS. The CDR3 has 14 amino acids. The CDR3 region is CASSKGAAGYEQYF. CDR3 DNA sequence: TGTGCCAGCAGTAAGGGTGCCGCGGGGTACGAGCAGTACTTC.